These 13 T cell receptor beta chains were sequenced from one sample in a study of somatic mutations in cytotoxic T cells in rheumatoid arthritis. TCRdb's copy holds only in-frame clones and misses some; the assay was immunoSEQ multiplex PCR. The sample consists of 7,000 to 9,500 clones, about 85% of them appearing once. Sequences were obtained from CD8+ T cells sorted from blood. The receptor source for this set is a man aged 40-55 years with rheumatoid arthritis.

The chain is built from TRBV5-1 and TRBJ2-1; the D is unclear. CDR1 and CDR2 from the germline V gene are SGHRS and YFSETQ. This CDR3 is built from 14 residues. V gave up 0 bases and J gave up 8 bases, with 12 bases separating them. This CDR3 is CASSLAQNKDEQFF. The CDR3 DNA follows: TGCGCCAGCAGCTTGGCACAGAATAAGGATGAGCAGTTCTTC.

The count of this clone is one. The chain employs TRBV13 and TRBJ1-1; D may be TRBD1 (5 bases). Germline V gives CDR1 PRHDT, CDR2 FYEKMQ (reference sequence). V lost 5 bases to trimming and J lost 4 bases, with 8 bases between them. The CDR3 runs to 12 residues. The CDR3 sequence: CASSQGVTEAFF. As DNA, the CDR3 is TGTGCCAGCAGCCAAGGGGTCACTGAAGCTTTCTTT.

The chain employs TRBV19 and TRBJ1-2; 9 positions agree with TRBD1. The CDR3 extends over 14 amino acids. Germline values: CDR1 LNHDA, CDR2 SQIVND (reference sequence). Trimming took 5 bases from V and 7 from J; bases not matched to a gene: 8. CDR3 sequence (DNA): TGTGCCAGTAGTTCCACAGGGGGCGCGGGTGGCTACACCTTC. This codes for CASSSTGGAGGYTF.

The CDR3 bases are TGTGCCAGCAGGTGGGAGTACGGCACTGAAGCTTTCTTT. Its translation is CASRWEYGTEAFF. The chain uses TRBV5-5 and TRBJ1-1; D gene unclear. V was shortened by 5 bases and J by 4 bases, with 12 bases between the two germline ends. There are 13 residues in the CDR3. Per germline, CDR1 SGHKS and CDR2 YYEKEE (reference sequence).

The chain couples TRBV27 to TRBJ1-1; the D is unclear. V was pared by 0 bases and J by 3 bases, with 5 bases between. CDR1 and CDR2 from the germline V gene are MNHEY and SMNVEV (reference sequence). The CDR3 runs to 13 residues. Here the CDR3 reads CASSLSGYTEAFF. CDR3 DNA sequence: TGTGCCAGCAGTTTATCGGGCTACACTGAAGCTTTCTTT.

This rearrangement joins TRBV9 to TRBJ2-1; perhaps TRBD2 as D (5 bases). CDR1 SGDLS and CDR2 YYNGEE come from the germline V gene. V was trimmed by 0 bases and J by 10 bases, leaving 14 bases between them. The CDR3 covers 14 residues. CDR3 sequence reads: CASSVVGALEEQFF. The CDR3 bases are TGTGCCAGCAGCGTAGTGGGAGCTTTGGAAGAGCAGTTCTTC.

The chain uses TRBV2 and TRBJ2-5; no firm D call. CDR1 and CDR2 (germline): SNHLY, FYNNEI. The CDR3 has 14 amino acids. V lost 0 bases, J lost 6 bases, and 11 bases lay in between. The CDR3 region is CASSEAGLSQTQYF. The CDR3 nucleotides are TGTGCCAGCAGTGAAGCTGGCCTCTCCCAGACCCAGTACTTC.

CDR3 DNA: TGTGCCAGCAGATCCCGGGACAGGGACAATCAGCCCCAGCATTTT. Amino acids: CASRSRDRDNQPQHF. The chain is built from TRBV6-6 and TRBJ1-5; 9 bases match TRBD1. Per the germline V gene, CDR1 is MNHNY and CDR2 is SVGAGI (reference sequence). J gave up 3 bases and V 6 bases, and 6 bases lay outside the gene matches. The CDR3 spans 15 residues.

V is TRBV5-4 and J is TRBJ2-1; 9 nucleotides line up with TRBD2. V shed 5 bases and J 8 bases; nucleotides not matched to a gene: 2. Per germline, CDR1 SGHNT and CDR2 YYREEE (reference sequence). The CDR3 is 12 residues long. CDR3 amino acids: CASRIAGDEQFF. CDR3 DNA sequence: TGTGCCAGCAGAATAGCGGGGGATGAGCAGTTCTTC.

The CDR3 spells CASSSTGLGNQPQHF. CDR3 nucleotide sequence: TGTGCCAGCAGCTCGACAGGGTTGGGCAATCAGCCCCAGCATTTT. The genes are TRBV11-2 and TRBJ1-5, with TRBD1 matching over 7 bases. The CDR3 has 15 amino acids. V lost 4 bases, J lost 2 bases, and 5 bases stayed unmatched. Germline CDR1 and CDR2: SGHAT and FQNNGV.

CDR3 residues: CASIGTDLEKLFF. As DNA, the CDR3 is TGTGCCAGCATAGGGACAGACCTTGAAAAACTGTTTTTT. V gene TRBV2 combines with J gene TRBJ1-4, with 7 bases aligning to TRBD1. The CDR3 covers 13 residues. Trimming removed 7 bases from V and 7 bases from J; junction bases left unmatched: 6. Germline V gene sequence: CDR1 SNHLY, CDR2 FYNNEI.

The chain joins TRBV28 to TRBJ1-6; 8 bases align to TRBD1. V dropped 3 bases and J dropped 8; count of bases not matched to a gene: 3. Per germline, CDR1 MDHEN and CDR2 SYDVKM. CDR3 length: 14 amino acids. The CDR3 nucleotides are TGTGCCAGCAGTTTCGGGACAGGTTATTCACCCCTCCACTTT. This encodes CASSFGTGYSPLHF.

The chain has TRBV6-4 and TRBJ2-3; tentatively, D is TRBD2 (5 bases). The CDR3 spans 15 residues. Per germline, CDR1 MRHNA and CDR2 SNTAGT. V lost 6 bases and J lost 3, with 16 bases in between. CDR3 loop: CASSPRALATDTQYF. In DNA form, the CDR3 reads TGTGCCAGCAGCCCCCGGGCCCTAGCTACAGATACGCAGTATTTT.